This T cell receptor (beta chain) is from a study of shared clonotypes between healthy human individuals. Naive CD8 isolation took CD45RO-negative cells positively selected for CCR7 and excluded terminally differentiated effector memory CD45RA+ cells. CDR1 and CDR2 from the germline V gene are SQVTM and ANQGSEA. CDR3 length equals 14 residues. V trimming: 3 bases; J trimming: 6 bases; junction bases outside the gene matches: 10. Sequencing used immunoSEQ multiplex PCR; TCRdb keeps in-frame clones, though not all of them. Of some 800,000 clones listed, around 92% are singletons. This clonotype was sampled from a young man in good health. V and J are TRBV29-1 and TRBJ1-1, with 7 bases identical to TRBD1. Sequencing used naive CD8+ T cells sorted from blood. CDR3 residues: CSVDDDRELSEAFF. CDR3 sequence (DNA): TGCAGCGTTGATGATGACAGGGAACTTTCTGAAGCTTTCTTT.